These T cell receptor beta chains were read from a single sample in a study of T-cell reconstitution after alpha-beta-depleted transplantation in children. TCRdb re-called the PCR reads with MiXCR, one entry per CDR3 protein. The sample lists 400,000 to 450,000 distinct CDR3 sequences; around 46% were seen once. The sample in question was PBMCs, obtained before TCRalphabeta/CD19-depleted stem cell transplant. Source of these receptors: a girl aged 2-15 years with aplastic anemia, due to receive a stem cell transplant. Each CDR3 is given with its conserved first and last residue. Each record gives: CDR3 length, V gene, clone size, CDR3 protein. The size field is filled for only some rows; it gives once, few, many or a size class.

>16|TRBV28|.
CASSFWDRAPAGELFF
>15|TRBV12-3/TRBV12-4|.
CASKRDGSSGNTIYF
>14|TRBV20-1|many
CSAMAVQEGDTQYF
>15|TRBV4-1|many
CASSQDPGLMETQYF
>15|TRBV7-9|.
CASSVTGTPNTEAFF
>16|TRBV20-1|once
CSARGPGLGVPDTQYF
>13|TRBV20-1|.
CSFWGQASGEQYF
>14|TRBV6-1|few
CASTEGGRLTEAFF
>16|TRBV9|many
CASSVDQRDWTDTQYF
>18|TRBV7-2|.
CASSGRPGTGNLYNEQFF
>14|TRBV19|.
CATLSGPANYGYTF
>14|TRBV29-1|.
CSVAGFFSNQPQHF
>14|TRBV6-1|.
CASSPRDRGSPLHF
>14|TRBV7-9|.
CASSRGQGREKLFF
>16|TRBV2|.
CASIPGVGNSGNTIYF
>12|TRBV20-1|many
CSASAHNQPQHF
>13|TRBV5-5|.
CASREFDYNEQFF
>15|TRBV7-2|few
CASSTAYGPSVEQYF
>15|TRBV7-2|.
CASSSWGTFQETQYF
>18|TRBV25-1|few
CASSTTRTSGIGTGELFF
>12|TRBV20-1|.
CSASPTNTEAFF
>14|TRBV12-3/TRBV12-4|many
CASSLRVPNEKLFF
>12|TRBV11-3|few
CASSSVTNEQFF
>11|TRBV28|many
CASSLSGELFF
>14|TRBV29-1|few
CSVPTSGQANEQFF
>13|TRBV5-1|.
CASSGGTNTEAFF
>13|TRBV7-8|.
CASSTGLQDEQFF
>12|TRBV5-1|.
CASSLESGTQYF
>12|TRBV20-1|many
CSASSSYNEQFF
>14|TRBV12-3/TRBV12-4|few
CASRLAGVGDTQYF
>15|TRBV15|many
CATSREGGSSYEQYF
>13|TRBV6-5|.
CASSSGLGTEAFF
>16|TRBV10-2|few
CASIISGRTGADTQYF
>14|TRBV27|.
CASSSSPGVHEQFF
>15|TRBV4-1|.
CASSQDPGRGVEQYF
>14|TRBV12-5|many
CASGSRTLGNEQFF
>13|TRBV7-2|.
CASGRAPQETQYF
>14|TRBV20-1|.
CSASAGAERNTIYF
>15|TRBV5-1|many
CASSLVQGKSSEAFF
>14|TRBV2|.
CASSAQQGAETQYF
>13|TRBV28|.
CASSFSAAYEQYF
>15|TRBV7-2|.
CASSLATSLTGELFF
>15|TRBV4-1|.
CASSQLIQGNYGYTF
>15|TRBV4-2|.
CASSQGAGSGNTIYF
>12|TRBV20-1|.
CSATGERNEQYF
>15|TRBV20-1|many
CSARSHQTGNVEQYF
>15|TRBV5-4|.
CASSLSGPPSYEQYF
>14|TRBV7-9|many
CASSRYYGDGELFF
>15|TRBV28|few
CASSLVGGGANEQFF
>17|TRBV11-2|many
CASSKGQIAGGEDTQYF
>12|TRBV30|.
CAWSVDWDEQYF
>16|TRBV20-1|many
CSARGPSGVLNTEAFF
>16|TRBV29-1|many
CSVGGLAGGGTDTQYF
>13|TRBV7-2|many
CASSFTGPDTQYF
>13|TRBV25-1|few
CASRSTGVGEQYF